Listed here are 11 T cell receptor beta chains from one sample, sequenced in a study of blood T cell repertoires in COVID-19. Clones were sequenced by immunoSEQ multiplex PCR, and TCRdb holds only the in-frame ones, with some missing. The sample shows about 410,000 clones, about nine tenths of them seen only once. Source material: PBMCs or T cells enriched from blood (not recorded which). The receptors were gathered from a woman aged 25-40 years who had recovered from COVID-19.

The J gene is TRBJ2-1, the V gene TRBV7-9, with D possibly being TRBD2 (6 bases). Germline lookup yields CDR1 SEHNR and CDR2 FQNEAQ (reference sequence). The length of the CDR3 is 16 residues. V was shortened by 5 bases and J by 0 bases, with 14 bases between the two germline ends. The CDR3 loop is CASSVAPGSSYNEQFF. The CDR3 nucleotides read TGTGCCAGCAGCGTCGCGCCCGGGAGCTCCTACAATGAGCAGTTCTTC.

This clone was counted between two and nine times. The V gene is TRBV7-9, the J gene TRBJ1-1, with 8 bases fitting TRBD1. The germline V gene has CDR1 SEHNR and CDR2 FQNEAQ (reference sequence). This CDR3 spans 14 amino acids. The ends lost 6 bases at V and 5 bases at J; junction bases unmatched: 8. CDR3 sequence reads: CASSRLQGGTEAFF. The CDR3 nucleotides read TGTGCCAGCAGTAGGCTACAGGGGGGAACTGAAGCTTTCTTT.

The J gene is TRBJ2-1, the V gene TRBV5-1; TRBD1 might be the D (6 bases). V was pared by 0 bases and J by 9 bases, with 7 bases between. Germline V gene sequence: CDR1 SGHRS, CDR2 YFSETQ. The CDR3 is made up of 12 amino acids. CDR3 nucleotides: TGCGCCAGCAGCTTGGGGGGGCCTGAGCAGTTCTTC. Protein product: CASSLGGPEQFF.

The chain combines TRBV15 with TRBJ2-5; 7 positions agree with TRBD1. The germline CDR1 and CDR2 sequences are LNHNV and YYDKDF (reference sequence). This CDR3 has 16 residues. The junction had 8 bases not matched to a gene; V was cut back by 0 bases and J by 4 bases. The CDR3 DNA reads TGTGCCACCAGCAGAGATTTACGACAGGGTCCAGAGACCCAGTACTTC. Amino acid sequence: CATSRDLRQGPETQYF.

About this clone: This sample also contains other DNA sequences that code for the same CDR3. The V gene is TRBV9, the J gene TRBJ2-2, with D hard to call. Germline values: CDR1 SGDLS, CDR2 YYNGEE. There are 14 residues in the CDR3. V was cut by 0 bases and J by 3 bases, with 6 bases left in between. The CDR3 is CASSVGGYTGELFF. The CDR3 region has the DNA TGTGCCAGCAGCGTAGGAGGCTACACCGGGGAGCTGTTTTTT.

The V and J genes are TRBV10-3 and TRBJ1-1; a weak D match, TRBD1 (5 bases). Germline values: CDR1 ENHRY, CDR2 SYGVKD. The V end was cut by 6 bases, the J end by 1 base, with 12 bases between. The CDR3 has 14 amino acids. CDR3 in amino acids: CAIRSSRANTEAFF. Written as DNA, the CDR3 is TGTGCCATCAGAAGCAGCAGGGCGAACACTGAAGCTTTCTTT.

The V call is TRBV5-1, the J call TRBJ2-5; 10 bases map to TRBD2. This CDR3 region has 15 residues. CDR1 is SGHRS and CDR2 is YFSETQ in the germline V gene. Trimming took 4 bases from V and 3 from J; bases not matched to a gene: 6. CDR3 DNA: TGCGCCAGCAGCACGCTAGCGGGGGTGGAAGAGACCCAGTACTTC. It is translated as CASSTLAGVEETQYF.

V gene TRBV30 combines with J gene TRBJ1-2, with 7 positions matching TRBD1. The CDR3 covers 16 residues. Looked up from germline, CDR1 is GTSNPN and CDR2 is SVGIG (reference sequence). V lost 2 bases to trimming and J lost 0 bases; unmatched junction nucleotides: 9. CDR3 protein: CAWSFSLGQANYGYTF. The CDR3 DNA reads TGTGCCTGGAGTTTCTCTCTTGGACAGGCTAACTATGGCTACACCTTC. The full variable domain, completed using reference TRBV30 and TRBJ1-2, is SQTIHQWPATLVQPVGSPLSLECTVEGTSNPNLYWYRQAAGRGLQLLFYSVGIGQISSEVPQNLSASRPQDRQFILSSKKLLLSDSGFYLCAWSFSLGQANYGYTFGSGTRLTVV.

This sequence joins TRBV7-9 and TRBJ1-2, with 7 bases that match TRBD1. Looked up from germline, CDR1 is SEHNR and CDR2 is FQNEAQ (reference sequence). V lost 5 bases to trimming and J lost 4 bases; unmatched junction nucleotides: 10. The CDR3 covers 15 residues. The CDR3 region has the DNA TGTGCCAGCAGCATCCGAGAGACAGGGCCCTATGGCTACACCTTC. It yields the protein CASSIRETGPYGYTF.

V and J are TRBV27 and TRBJ2-7; TRBD2 is a possible D gene (6 bases). Germline assignment: CDR1 MNHEY and CDR2 SMNVEV (reference sequence). The CDR3 runs 17 residues. Trimming stripped 7 bases from V and 3 bases from J, with 25 bases between. CDR3 sequence (DNA): TGTGCCAGCAACACATTACCTCCGGGGGTGGGTAACTACGAGCAGTACTTC. It codes for CASNTLPPGVGNYEQYF.

This rearrangement joins TRBV6-5 to TRBJ1-4; no reliable D call. Trimming shortened V by 0 bases and J by 0 bases, and 8 bases separated the two germline ends. The CDR3 is 16 amino acids. Germline values: CDR1 MNHEY, CDR2 SVGAGI. Written as DNA, the CDR3 is TGTGCCAGCAGTTACTCGACATCCGCAACTAATGAAAAACTGTTTTTT. This translates into CASSYSTSATNEKLFF.